This T cell receptor (beta chain) was obtained from a study of cytomegalovirus exposure and HLA in healthy donors. Study in general: Falling in the Caucasian-associated ancestry cluster were 81% of approximately 410 genotyped donors.

CDR1 SQVTM and CDR2 ANQGSEA come from the germline V gene. This CDR3 has 13 residues. The V and J ends lost 5 bases and 7 bases, in that order; junction bases with no gene match: 8. Use of 60 Vbeta and 13 Jbeta primers characterized the PCR. This table comes from immunoSEQ multiplex PCR, and its TCRdb copy is limited to in-frame clones, with some not included. Of around 300,000 clones in the sample, approximately 90% were seen once. The sample holds a few counts of this clone. Its antigen is not known. Study-wide points: When presence/absence was analysed, sequencing depth was taken to be roughly uniform across donors. The authors considered a cluster of highly shared sequence variants likely to be a sequencing artifact. Rarity characterized most TCR sequences, yet some public TCRs appeared in many donors.

The material sequenced was PBMCs. This receptor was taken from a woman between 18 and 29 years old in good health and CMV-seronegative. The chain is built from TRBV29-1 and TRBJ1-2; 9 nucleotides match TRBD1. CDR3 DNA sequence: TGCAGCGTTCCAACAGGGGGCGGAGGTGGCTACACCTTC. Translating gives CSVPTGGGGGYTF. The variable domain in full, with the rest retrieved from reference TRBV29-1 and TRBJ1-2, is SAVISQKPSRDICQRGTSLTIQCQVDSQVTMMFWYRQQPGQSLTLIATANQGSEATYESGFVIDKFPISRPNLTFSTLTVSNMSPEDSSIYLCSVPTGGGGGYTFGSGTRLTVV.